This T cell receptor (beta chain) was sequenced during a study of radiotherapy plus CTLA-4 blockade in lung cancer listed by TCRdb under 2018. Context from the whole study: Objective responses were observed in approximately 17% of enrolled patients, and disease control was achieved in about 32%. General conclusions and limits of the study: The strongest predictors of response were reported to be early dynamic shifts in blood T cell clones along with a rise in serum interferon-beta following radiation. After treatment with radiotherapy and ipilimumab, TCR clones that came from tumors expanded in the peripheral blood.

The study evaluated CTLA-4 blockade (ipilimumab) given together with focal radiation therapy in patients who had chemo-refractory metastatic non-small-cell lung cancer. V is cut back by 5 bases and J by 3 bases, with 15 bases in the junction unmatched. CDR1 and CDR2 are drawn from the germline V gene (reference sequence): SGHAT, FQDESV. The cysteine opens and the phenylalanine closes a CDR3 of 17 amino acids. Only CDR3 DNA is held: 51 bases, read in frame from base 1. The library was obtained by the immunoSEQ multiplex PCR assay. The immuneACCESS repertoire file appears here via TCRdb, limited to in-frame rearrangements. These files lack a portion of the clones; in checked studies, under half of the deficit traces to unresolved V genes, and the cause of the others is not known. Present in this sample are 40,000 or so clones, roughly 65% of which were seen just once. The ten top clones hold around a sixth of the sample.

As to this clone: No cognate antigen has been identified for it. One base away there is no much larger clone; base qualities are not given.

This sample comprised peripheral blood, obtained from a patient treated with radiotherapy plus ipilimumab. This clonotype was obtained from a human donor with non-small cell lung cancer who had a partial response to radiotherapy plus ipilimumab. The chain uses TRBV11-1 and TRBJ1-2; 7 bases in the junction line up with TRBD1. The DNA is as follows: TGTGCCAGCAGCCCACCCCCGACAGGGCACCACGACTATGGCTACACCTTC. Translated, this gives CASSPPPTGHHDYGYTF.